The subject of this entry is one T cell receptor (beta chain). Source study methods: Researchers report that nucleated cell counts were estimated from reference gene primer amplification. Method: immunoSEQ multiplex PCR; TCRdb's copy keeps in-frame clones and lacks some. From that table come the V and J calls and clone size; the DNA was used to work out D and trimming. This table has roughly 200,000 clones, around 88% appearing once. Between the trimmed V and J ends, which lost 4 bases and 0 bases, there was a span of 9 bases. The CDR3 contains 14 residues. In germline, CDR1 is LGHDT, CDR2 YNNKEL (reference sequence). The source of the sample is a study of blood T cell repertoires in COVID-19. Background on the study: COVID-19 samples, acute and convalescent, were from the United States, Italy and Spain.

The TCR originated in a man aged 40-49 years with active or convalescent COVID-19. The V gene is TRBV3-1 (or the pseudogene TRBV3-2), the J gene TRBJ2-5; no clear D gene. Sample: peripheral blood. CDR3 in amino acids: CASSPRLDQETQYF. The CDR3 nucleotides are TGTGCCAGCAGCCCACGACTTGACCAAGAGACCCAGTACTTC.